A single sample gave rise to the 23 T cell receptor beta chains below, sequenced in a study of T cell clonality in common variable immunodeficiency. Whole-study results and caveats: Reportedly, TCR beta sequences from common variable immunodeficiency showed fewer deletions and N-nucleotide insertions.

Method: immunoSEQ multiplex PCR; TCRdb's copy keeps in-frame clones and lacks some. The sample lists about 23,000 clones, none appearing once, the ten largest making up roughly 8.8%. Their antigens are not known. The sample comprised peripheral blood mononuclear cells. The source is a human donor with common variable immunodeficiency.

This clone was detected only a few times. The missing CDR3 end, 3 residues past where the read stops, is filled in from the germline J gene. This sequence joins TRBV23-1 and TRBJ2-1, with D possibly matching TRBD1 (6 bases). TRBV23-1 is an ORF; its function is uncertain. Trimming took off 6 bases at V and 7 bases at J, with 13 bases between the two ends. This CDR3 comprises 13 residues. CDR3: CASRQGPVNEQFF. Partial CDR3 DNA: TGCGCCAGCAGACAGGGACCCGTGAATGAG.

Regarding this clone: The sequenced fragment ends 3 residues before the CDR3 boundary, so the rest is inferred from the germline J gene. The chain links TRBV7-3 to TRBJ1-6; D is perhaps TRBD1 (5 bases). V was clipped by 0 bases and J by 8 bases, with 17 bases between them. Germline-derived CDR1 and CDR2 are SGHTA and FQGTGA. The CDR3 loop spans 17 amino acids. CDR3 DNA (partial): TGTGCCAGCAGCTTAACGGTTCTTCTGGGGGGAGATTCACCC. It codes for CASSLTVLLGGDSP. The full CDR3 reads CASSLTVLLGGDSPLHF. Using reference TRBV7-3 and TRBJ1-6 for the parts outside the CDR3, the full variable domain is GAGVSQTPSNKVTEKGKYVELRCDPISGHTALYWYRQSLGQGPEFLIYFQGTGAADDSGLPNDRFFAVRPEGSVSTLKIQRTERGDSAVYLCASSLTVLLGGDSPLHFGNGTRLTVT.

This clone was seen at least ten times. The read terminates 3 residues before the CDR3 end, so the remaining end is supplied by the germline J gene. The chain carries TRBV19 and TRBJ2-1, with 9 bases aligning to TRBD2. Germline assignment: CDR1 LNHDA and CDR2 SQIVND (reference sequence). The V and J ends lost 10 bases and 7 bases, in that order; junction bases with no gene match: 14. This CDR3 region has 15 residues. The CDR3 bases that were read are TGTGCCACGACAGGGCTGCGGGGGGGTTCTAATGAG. Protein product: CATTGLRGGSNE. The full CDR3 protein is CATTGLRGGSNEQFF.

This clone showed up many times. The read ends 3 residues before the CDR3 terminus; that terminus is restored from the germline J gene. This chain joins TRBV5-1 and TRBJ2-4; TRBD2 matches at 10 bases. This CDR3 is 15 amino acids long. With V trimmed by 6 bases and J by 8 bases, 11 bases remained unmatched. Germline CDR1 reads SGHRS; CDR2 reads YFSETQ. The CDR3 spells CASKGEAGGGDIQYF. The DNA read from the CDR3 is TGCGCCAGCAAAGGAGAAGCGGGGGGGGGAGACATT.

By share, this clone counts as medium-sized. The sequence runs out 3 residues before the end of the CDR3; the remainder is reconstructed from the germline J gene. V usage is TRBV10-3 and J usage is TRBJ1-1, with D possibly being TRBD1 (5 bases). Trimming cost V 0 bases and J 7 bases, with 12 bases left between them. Germline values: CDR1 ENHRY, CDR2 SYGVKD. CDR3 length: 14 residues. This CDR3 reads CAISESIQVLEAFF. Partial CDR3 DNA: TGTGCCATCAGTGAGTCGATACAGGTGCTTGAA.

The CDR3 sequence is CASSPGQGEVSYEQYF. CDR3 bases read: TGTGCCAGTAGCCCTGGGCAGGGAGAGGTCTCCTACGAG. V is TRBV19 and J is TRBJ2-7; D is perhaps TRBD1 or TRBD2 (5 bases each). The CDR3 is cut off 3 residues early in the read; its end comes from the germline J gene. Trimming removed 6 bases from V and 0 bases from J, with 18 bases in between. This CDR3 region has 16 residues. Germline V gives CDR1 LNHDA, CDR2 SQIVND (reference sequence).

Comments on this clone: The CDR3 goes on 3 residues after the read ends, and that part is filled in from the germline J gene. The V and J genes are TRBV18 and TRBJ1-1, with D maybe TRBD1 (6 bases). Germline CDR1 is KGHSH and CDR2 is LQKENI. Trimming removed 3 bases at V and 0 bases at J, with 17 bases between. This CDR3 spans 17 amino acids. Incomplete CDR3 DNA: TGTGCCAGCTCACCTCGTGGGGGGGCCCAGATGAACACTGAA. It specifies CASSPRGGAQMNTE. From start to end, the CDR3 is CASSPRGGAQMNTEAFF.

This clone was seen a handful of times. The read falls 3 residues short of the CDR3 end, and the missing part is taken from the germline J gene. This chain joins TRBV20-1 and TRBJ2-7; TRBD2 aligns across 11 bases. The CDR3 totals 15 residues. The ends lost 0 bases at V and 3 bases at J; junction bases unmatched: 4. The germline gives CDR1 DFQATT, CDR2 SNEGSKA (reference sequence). The sequenced part of the CDR3 DNA is TGCAGTGCTAGAGAAAAGACTAGCGGGAACTACGAG. Its protein product is CSAREKTSGNYE. The entire CDR3 is CSAREKTSGNYEQYF.

This clone was found a few times. The read ends 3 residues before the CDR3 terminus; that terminus is restored from the germline J gene. The chain combines TRBV2 with TRBJ1-1, with a tentative D call TRBD1 (5 bases). V was cut by 5 bases and J by 0 bases, with 13 bases left in between. The germline V gene encodes CDR1 SNHLY and CDR2 FYNNEI. The CDR3 covers 15 residues. CDR3 sequence: CASSRTTGMNTEAFF. Partial CDR3 DNA: TGTGCCAGCAGTCGCACTACAGGTATGAACACTGAA.

This clone was seen ten or more times. The read finishes 3 residues shy of the CDR3 end, and the germline J gene is used to complete it. V and J are TRBV18 and TRBJ1-2; 8 bases align to TRBD1. The trim removed 10 bases at V and 1 base at J, leaving 11 bases unmatched. The CDR3 runs to 15 residues. Germline V CDR1 and CDR2: KGHSH, LQKENI. Partial CDR3 DNA: TGTGCCACCACCGTGGGGACAGGTCTTAACTATGGC. It translates to CATTVGTGLNYG. The full CDR3 reads CATTVGTGLNYGYTF.

This clone was detected a few times. The read ends 3 residues early relative to the CDR3; the germline J gene fills the gap. This sequence joins TRBV19 and TRBJ1-2; D possibly corresponds to TRBD1 (5 bases). Germline lookup yields CDR1 LNHDA and CDR2 SQIVND (reference sequence). The CDR3 is made up of 14 amino acids. This chain's CDR3 is CASSIGDSLRGYTF. The sequenced CDR3 bases are TGTGCCAGTAGTATCGGGGACTCCCTACGGGGC.

On this clone itself: Read sequence stops 3 residues before the CDR3 end, and the germline J gene provides the missing end. This rearrangement joins TRBV5-1 to TRBJ2-2, with 9 bases fitting TRBD1. This CDR3 comprises 17 residues. The germline V gene encodes CDR1 SGHRS and CDR2 YFSETQ. Trimming cost V 4 bases and J 2 bases; bases outside gene matches: 9. The sequenced part of the CDR3 DNA is TGCGCCAGCAGCCGTAGCACAGGGGGCCTTAACACCGGGGAG. Translated: CASSRSTGGLNTGE. The full CDR3 protein reads CASSRSTGGLNTGELFF.

This clone appeared a few times. The DNA ends 3 residues before the CDR3 does, and the rest of the CDR3 is filled in from the germline J gene. The chain carries TRBV30 and TRBJ1-5; no clear D. This CDR3 region has 15 residues. CDR1 GTSNPN and CDR2 SVGIG come from the germline V gene (reference sequence). V gave up 0 bases and J gave up 3 bases, with 12 bases separating them. The DNA read from the CDR3 is TGTGCCTGGAGTGTAGGAGGGTTAAACAATCAGCCC. Translating gives CAWSVGGLNNQP. In full, the CDR3 reads CAWSVGGLNNQPQHF.

A few counts support this clone. Coverage ceases 3 residues before the CDR3 finishes, and the germline J gene fills in the end. The V and J genes are TRBV18 and TRBJ1-6, with TRBD1 matching 7 bases. After removal of 3 bases from V and 6 bases from J, the junction contained 2 bases not matched to a gene. The CDR3 is 14 amino acids. CDR1 KGHSH and CDR2 LQKENI come from the germline V gene. The covered CDR3 bases are TGTGCCAGCTCACCGGGGACAGTTAATTCACCC. This encodes CASSPGTVNSP. The entire CDR3 protein reads CASSPGTVNSPLHF.

A few counts support this clone. Read coverage stops 3 residues before the CDR3 terminus; the germline J gene supplies the remainder. The chain is built from TRBV20-1 and TRBJ2-7, with TRBD2 matching 11 bases. The CDR3 consists of 17 residues. Germline lookup yields CDR1 DFQATT and CDR2 SNEGSKA (reference sequence). Germline trimming cut 1 base from V and 3 bases from J; bases unmatched to any gene: 11. CDR3 DNA, as far as it was read: TGCAGTGCTAGAGTTGGTAGCGGGAGGGCCGCGGGCTACGAG. Translating gives CSARVGSGRAAGYE. The full CDR3 protein reads CSARVGSGRAAGYEQYF.

In this sample, this clone turned up many times. The read finishes 3 residues shy of the CDR3 end, and the germline J gene is used to complete it. J is TRBJ2-1 and V is TRBV2, with 10 bases that match TRBD2. V lost 4 bases, J lost 9 bases, and 9 bases stayed unmatched. Germline values: CDR1 SNHLY, CDR2 FYNNEI. CDR3 length: 15 amino acids. CDR3 DNA, as far as it was read: TGTGCCAGCAGTGGGCGGCTAGCGGGAGTTGGTGAG. As protein: CASSGRLAGVGE. The CDR3 in full is CASSGRLAGVGEQFF.

This clone occurred a few times. Read coverage stops 3 residues before the CDR3 terminus; the germline J gene supplies the remainder. The J gene is TRBJ1-5, the V gene TRBV5-1; TRBD1 matches at 7 bases. The CDR3 contains 15 residues. Germline loops: CDR1 SGHRS, CDR2 YFSETQ. Trimming cost V 4 bases and J 1 base; bases outside gene matches: 5. CDR3 DNA, as far as it was read: TGCGCCAGCAGCGTAACAGGGGAAAGCAATCAGCCC. Protein sequence: CASSVTGESNQP. In full, the CDR3 reads CASSVTGESNQPQHF.

This clone was seen many times. The read finishes 3 residues shy of the CDR3 end, and the germline J gene is used to complete it. The chain joins TRBV30 to TRBJ2-1; 9 bases agree with TRBD2. The CDR3 consists of 15 residues. CDR1 and CDR2 (germline): GTSNPN, SVGIG (reference sequence). The V and J ends lost 4 bases and 5 bases, in that order; junction bases with no gene match: 9. This chain's CDR3 is CAWTPGSGSHNEQFF. The DNA read from the CDR3 is TGTGCCTGGACCCCTGGTAGCGGGAGTCACAATGAG.

This clone was seen ten or more times. The read terminates 3 residues ahead of where the CDR3 ends, so the germline J gene completes it. J is TRBJ2-7 and V is TRBV18; a possible D gene is TRBD1 (6 bases). Trimming cost V 5 bases and J 2 bases, with 13 bases left between them. CDR3 length: 14 amino acids. Germline CDR1 KGHSH, CDR2 LQKENI. The CDR3 sequence is CASSSAQGPYEQYF. Incomplete CDR3 DNA: TGTGCCAGCTCAAGTGCGCAGGGGCCCTACGAG.

This clone was found a few times. The read comes to an end 3 residues before the CDR3 does, leaving the germline J gene to fill in the end. The V and J genes are TRBV20-1 and TRBJ2-7; TRBD1 matches 8 bases. This CDR3 is 14 amino acids long. Trimming cost V 4 bases and J 5 bases; bases outside gene matches: 10. The germline V gene has CDR1 DFQATT and CDR2 SNEGSKA (reference sequence). The CDR3: CSANLRTGSNEQYF. The sequenced part of the CDR3 DNA is TGCAGTGCTAACCTTAGGACAGGGAGCAACGAG.

This clone showed up just a few times. The read terminates 3 residues before the CDR3 end, so the remaining end is supplied by the germline J gene. The chain links TRBV2 to TRBJ2-7, with a weak D call TRBD1 (7 bases). The CDR3 extends over 17 amino acids. The V and J ends lost 2 bases and 0 bases respectively, with 17 bases between them. Germline V gives CDR1 SNHLY, CDR2 FYNNEI. CDR3 DNA (partial): TGTGCCAGCAGTGAAAGGGGGCTGGGGAGGAGCTCCTACGAG. Protein product: CASSERGLGRSSYE. The complete CDR3 sequence is CASSERGLGRSSYEQYF.

This clone was seen only a few times. The CDR3 end falls 3 residues outside the read, so it is completed with the germline J gene. The sample holds other DNA sequences that translate to the same CDR3. The rearrangement uses TRBV2 and TRBJ2-5; TRBD1 agrees at 11 bases. J lost 5 bases, V lost 7 bases, and 9 bases had no gene match. The CDR3 has 15 residues. Germline CDR1 is SNHLY and CDR2 is FYNNEI. The CDR3: CASMDRGLLGETQYF. CDR3 DNA (partial): TGTGCCAGCATGGACAGGGGGCTGTTGGGGGAGACC.

A note on this clone: Coverage ceases 3 residues before the CDR3 finishes, and the germline J gene fills in the end. V and J are TRBV7-8 and TRBJ2-3; 7 bases match TRBD2. CDR3 size: 15 residues. The V gene's germline CDR1 is SGHVS and CDR2 FQNEAQ. The V gene end was trimmed by 3 bases and the J gene end by 6 bases; junction bases not matched to a gene: 9. The CDR3 region is CASSFAGILADTQYF. The sequenced part of the CDR3 DNA is TGTGCCAGCAGCTTCGCGGGGATACTAGCGGATACG. The full variable domain, with the rest looked up from reference TRBV7-8 and TRBJ2-3, is GAGVSQSPRYKVAKRGQDVALRCDPISGHVSLFWYQQALGQGPEFLTYFQNEAQLDKSGLPSDRFFAERPEGSVSTLKIQRTQQEDSAVYLCASSFAGILADTQYFGPGTRLTVL.